This entry lists 10 T cell receptor beta chains sequenced from one sample in a study of CD8 T cells in ankylosing spondylitis. TCRdb called the 5' RACE reads again in MiXCR, with one record for every CDR3 protein. The repertoire consists of some 87,000 distinct CDR3 sequences, with 8.8% occurring once and the leading ten covering under 6%. Sequenced: blood, either unsorted or a sorted T cell fraction (not recorded which). The source is a male donor with ankylosing spondylitis or in good health (not recorded which).

This clonotype has a count of ten or more. V and J are TRBV11-3 and TRBJ2-1; weak D call: TRBD1 (6 bases). The CDR3 is 15 residues long. V was cut by 3 bases and J by 4 bases, with 13 bases left in between. Germline V gene data show CDR1 as SGHNT and CDR2 as YENEEA. The CDR3 DNA reads TGTGCCAGCAGCTTTGGGGGCCCGTGGTACAATGAGCAGTTCTTC. Amino acids: CASSFGGPWYNEQFF.

V is TRBV7-8 and J is TRBJ1-2, with 11 bases identical to TRBD1. This CDR3 has 15 amino acids. Germline CDR1 is SGHVS and CDR2 is FQNEAQ. The V gene end was trimmed by 3 bases and the J gene end by 2 bases; junction bases not matched to a gene: 2. Here the CDR3 DNA reads TGTGCCAGCAGCTTCGGGACAGGGGGGAACTATGGCTACACCTTC. It yields the protein CASSFGTGGNYGYTF.

In its sample, this clonotype was seen a few times. The chain uses TRBV2 and TRBJ2-2; 10 positions match TRBD2. The CDR3 sequence is 18 residues long. V gave up 1 base and J gave up 4 bases; unmatched junction bases: 9. Germline V lookup: CDR1 SNHLY, CDR2 FYNNEI. Written as DNA, the CDR3 is TGTGCCAGCAGTGAAGAAGCGGGGGGGAACGTCGGCACCGGGGAGCTGTTTTTT. This sequence encodes CASSEEAGGNVGTGELFF. The full variable domain, rest sourced from reference TRBV2 and TRBJ2-2, is EPEVTQTPSHQVTQMGQEVILRCVPISNHLYFYWYRQILGQKVEFLVSFYNNEISEKSEIFDDQFSVERPDGSNFTLKIRSTKLEDSAMYFCASSEEAGGNVGTGELFFGEGSRLTVL.

This clonotype was found many times. The V gene is TRBV6-1, the J gene TRBJ2-1; TRBD2 is a possible D gene (5 bases). The CDR3 is 16 residues long. The germline gives CDR1 MNHNS, CDR2 SASEGT. With 3 bases removed from V and 2 bases from J, the gap between germline ends came to 14 bases. The CDR3 DNA sequence: TGTGCCAGCAGTGATTATACGGGGTCCACCTACAATGAGCAGTTCTTC. It codes for CASSDYTGSTYNEQFF.

This clonotype was recorded many times. The genes are TRBV2 and TRBJ1-5, with D unclear. Germline values: CDR1 SNHLY, CDR2 FYNNEI. This CDR3 has 13 amino acids. Trimming removed 6 bases from V and 4 bases from J, with 10 bases in between. The CDR3 bases are TGTGCCAGCAGGAACGACGGGAATCAGCCCCAGCATTTT. Residues: CASRNDGNQPQHF.

This clonotype was seen at least ten times. The rearrangement joins TRBV5-1 to TRBJ2-1; 9 bases are a match to TRBD2. Trimming at V came to 2 bases and at J to 9 bases, leaving 12 bases not matched to a gene. Germline values: CDR1 SGHRS, CDR2 YFSETQ. CDR3 length: 16 amino acids. CDR3 DNA sequence: TGCGCCAGCAGCTTCGGGGTTAGCGGGGGCCGCACTGAGCAGTTCTTC. As protein: CASSFGVSGGRTEQFF.

A word on this clonotype: This clone may be a read error of a much larger clone one base away. This sequence joins TRBV13 and TRBJ1-2, with D possibly matching TRBD1 (5 bases). The CDR3 length is 13 residues. In germline, CDR1 is PRHDT, CDR2 FYEKMQ (reference sequence). Here the CDR3 DNA reads TGTACCAGCAGCTGGGGGACTCGAAGGGGCTACACCTTC. Its translation is CTSSWGTRRGYTF.

On this clonotype itself: This may stem from a read error, because a much larger clone lies one nucleotide away. V and J are TRBV27 and TRBJ1-5; D perhaps matches TRBD1 (6 bases). CDR3 length: 15 residues. Germline V lookup: CDR1 MNHEY, CDR2 SMNVEV (reference sequence). The CDR3 bases are TGTGTCAGCAAGAGGGACACTACCTACAATCAGCCCCAGCATTTT. Protein sequence: CVSKRDTTYNQPQHF.

V usage is TRBV18 and J usage is TRBJ2-6, with no clear D. The CDR3 consists of 15 residues. V lost 5 bases and J 1 base, leaving 9 bases between the germline ends. Germline CDR1 reads KGHSH; CDR2 reads LQKENI. The CDR3 bases are TGTGCCAGCTCATCTCAGGATTCTGGGGCCAACGTCCTGACTTTC. Translating it yields CASSSQDSGANVLTF. Full variable domain (remainder filled in from reference TRBV18 and TRBJ2-6): NAGVMQNPRHLVRRRGQEARLRCSPMKGHSHVYWYRQLPEEGLKFMVYLQKENIIDESGMPKERFSAEFPKEGPSILRIQQVVRGDSAAYFCASSSQDSGANVLTFGAGSRLTVL.

The chain carries TRBV12-3 or TRBV12-4 and TRBJ1-1; D gene uncertain. V shed 3 bases and J shed 0 bases, with 8 bases lying between them. This CDR3 has 14 residues. The CDR3 DNA reads as TGTGCCAGCAGTTTTGGCAGAATGAACACTGAAGCTTTCTTT. Amino acid sequence: CASSFGRMNTEAFF.